This T cell receptor beta chain was sequenced in a study of T cell responses to AZD1222 COVID-19 vaccine. Whole-study findings and limits: Repertoire sampling happened only post peak T cell response. Spike-wide coverage was observed for vaccine-associated CD4 TCRs, with dominant responses at 160-218 and 743-854. White British donors predominated, females outnumbered males, and clonal diversity was possibly underestimated. AZD1222 recipients seropositive at baseline numbered only five or six.

This CDR3 has 14 residues. Germline V gene lookup returns CDR1 SGHNT and CDR2 YENEEA. The V and J ends lost 4 bases and 14 bases respectively, with 23 bases between them. Clones were sequenced by immunoSEQ multiplex PCR, and TCRdb holds only the in-frame ones, with some missing. In the table there are 140,000 to 150,000 clones, 85% to 95% of which are singletons. As for this clone: The target antigen is unknown.

This receptor was identified in an adult in good health. The specimen was peripheral blood, collected on day 0 of AZD1222 vaccination. This rearrangement joins TRBV11-3 to TRBJ1-2, with D perhaps TRBD1 (5 bases). The CDR3 DNA sequence: TGTGCCAGCAGCTATAGTTGGGACGGGACCCTACAAACCTTC. Translation gives CASSYSWDGTLQTF.